The clone carrying this T cell receptor (beta chain) occurred many times. This entry belongs to a study of identical twins. From the 5' RACE reads, TCRdb called clonotypes with MiXCR, one entry per CDR3 protein. The data hold just under 550,000 distinct CDR3 sequences, with nearly 15% observed a single time. The data were also submitted as part of a second study, on yellow fever vaccine responses in identical twins.

This clonotype was obtained from a woman aged 18 to 35 in good health. The source material was CD4+ T cells sorted from blood.

The CDR3 bases are TGCAGCGTTGGTGGACACCAGAACACTGAAGCTTTCTTT. It codes for CSVGGHQNTEAFF. The genes are TRBV29-1 and TRBJ1-1; TRBD1 is a possible D gene (5 bases). The CDR3 consists of 13 residues. Germline values: CDR1 SQVTM, CDR2 ANQGSEA. The V end was cut by 4 bases, the J end by 1 base, with 10 bases between.